This T cell receptor beta chain was found in a study of cytomegalovirus exposure and HLA in healthy donors. Germline V CDR1 and CDR2: SGHRS, YFSETQ. The CDR3 covers 16 residues. The J segment lost 8 bases and the V segment lost 4 bases, leaving 17 bases of the junction unmatched. As concerns this clone: The antigen is undetermined.

Study outcomes and limitations: At a 0.05 false discovery rate, a later analysis found approximately 17,000 TCR beta sequences to be associated with HLA alleles. Investigators reported 164 TCR beta chains as tied to cytomegalovirus. Earlier findings revealed that most TCR beta V segments proved productive either about 90% or about 30% of the time.

A multiplex PCR was run with 60 Vbeta primers and 13 Jbeta primers. Sequencing used immunoSEQ multiplex PCR; TCRdb keeps in-frame clones, though not all of them. The sample carries 90,000 to 100,000 clones, over 60% recorded once. The sequenced sample was PBMCs. The TCR was taken from a female donor in good health and CMV-seronegative. This chain connects TRBV5-1 to TRBJ1-2; 7 bases line up with TRBD1. In nucleotides, the CDR3 is TGCGCCAGCAGCCCCCGGACAGGACTACCTGCGGAGGGCTACACCTTC. Protein product: CASSPRTGLPAEGYTF.